These 20 T cell receptor beta chains were sequenced from one sample in a study of T cells in Graves' hyperthyroidism and ophthalmopathy (dated by TCRdb to between 2018 and 2020). Library method: multiplex PCR. TCRdb names Illumina HiSeq 2000 as the instrument used. The TCR beta CDR3 regions were amplified from RNA transcripts. The TCR CDR3 was subjected to a first round of RT-PCR using the HTBI primer set and the Qiagen OneStep RT-PCR kit. The raw public data were reprocessed by TCRdb itself: fastp quality trimming at Q25, MiXCR clonotype calling, in-frame beta chains only. Rows are combined by CDR3 protein, so each entry shows the most common genes and DNA. The sample table holds approximately 700,000 distinct CDR3 sequences, of which just under 45% were seen once. Clones ranked in the top ten supply approximately 7.2% of the sample. The sequenced sample was peripheral blood or thyroid tissue (not recorded which). These receptors were collected from an adult man with Graves' disease, either hyperthyroidism or ophthalmopathy (not recorded which).

This chain uses TRBV6-1 with TRBJ2-7; D gene unclear. CDR3 length: 13 residues. V was clipped by 4 bases and J by 1 base, with 8 bases between them. In germline, CDR1 is MNHNS, CDR2 SASEGT. The CDR3 sequence: CASSGVGSYEQYF. The CDR3, as DNA: TGTGCCAGCAGTGGGGTTGGGTCCTACGAGCAGTACTTC.

In DNA, the CDR3 is TGTGCCAGCAGCCGTGGGCCGGGTTCCACTGAAGCTTTCTTT. It translates to CASSRGPGSTEAFF. The gene calls are TRBV14 and TRBJ1-1; no definite D call. Germline CDR1 is SGHDN and CDR2 is FVKESK. This CDR3 has 14 residues. V was pared by 4 bases and J by 4 bases, with 13 bases between. Drawing the rest from reference TRBV14 and TRBJ1-1, the complete variable domain is EAGVTQFPSHSVIEKGQTVTLRCDPISGHDNLYWYRRVMGKEIKFLLHFVKESKQDESGMPNNRFLAERTGGTYSTLKVQPAELEDSGVYFCASSRGPGSTEAFFGQGTRLTVV.

This clonotype has only a few counts. The chain uses TRBV7-2 and TRBJ1-1; a weak D match, TRBD1 (6 bases). The V end was cut by 1 base, the J end by 4 bases, with 19 bases between. Germline lookup yields CDR1 SGHTA and CDR2 FQGNSA. The CDR3 has 17 amino acids. CDR3 sequence reads: CASSLGGSGGRGTEAFF. The CDR3 DNA is TGTGCCAGCAGCTTAGGCGGATCTGGGGGCCGGGGCACTGAAGCTTTCTTT. Together with reference TRBV7-2 and TRBJ1-1, the CDR3 gives the full variable domain: GAGVSQSPSNKVTEKGKDVELRCDPISGHTALYWYRQSLGQGLEFLIYFQGNSAPDKSGLPSDRFSAERTGGSVSTLTIQRTQQEDSAVYLCASSLGGSGGRGTEAFFGQGTRLTVV.

This chain joins TRBV7-2 and TRBJ2-7; either TRBD1 or TRBD2 may supply D (7 bases each). V was trimmed by 6 bases and J by 7 bases, leaving 25 bases between them. Germline V gene sequence: CDR1 SGHTA, CDR2 FQGNSA. This CDR3 is built from 16 residues. The DNA of the CDR3 is TGTGCCAGCAGTCCCAGAGCGGGACAGACTTACAATGAGCAGTACTTC. Its protein product is CASSPRAGQTYNEQYF.

J is TRBJ1-2 and V is TRBV6-6; no clear D gene. The CDR3 extends over 12 amino acids. V was pared by 4 bases and J by 5 bases, with 8 bases between. Germline V gives CDR1 MNHNY, CDR2 SVGAGI (reference sequence). The CDR3 sequence is CASSSTAYGYTF. CDR3 in DNA: TGTGCCAGCAGTTCGACGGCATATGGCTACACCTTC.

This clonotype has a count of ten or more. The junction differs from germline at one of its ends, possibly a read error. J is TRBJ1-3 and V is TRBV12-3 or TRBV12-4; D gene unclear. The CDR3 is 16 residues long. CDR3 loop: CASSPPFWENGDTIYF. As DNA, the CDR3 is TGTGCCAGCAGTCCCCCCTTTTGGGAGAATGGAGACACCATATATTTT.

In DNA form, the CDR3 reads TGCAGCGTTGAAGAGAGGGACAGGGGGTACGAGCAGTACTTC. Translating it yields CSVEERDRGYEQYF. V and J are TRBV29-1 and TRBJ2-7, with 11 bases fitting TRBD1. The CDR3 loop spans 14 amino acids. The germline V gene encodes CDR1 SQVTM and CDR2 ANQGSEA. The ends lost 0 bases at V and 4 bases at J; junction bases unmatched: 2.

V gene TRBV29-1 combines with J gene TRBJ1-6; 9 nucleotides line up with TRBD1. Germline V gene sequence: CDR1 SQVTM, CDR2 ANQGSEA. This CDR3 comprises 13 residues. V shed 6 bases, J shed 6 bases, and the junction held 3 bases outside the gene matches. The CDR3 sequence: CSVGTGRNSPLHF. CDR3 bases: TGCAGCGTCGGGACAGGGCGTAATTCACCCCTCCACTTT.

The rearrangement links TRBV29-1 to TRBJ1-1; no clear D gene. Trimming stripped 5 bases from V and 8 bases from J, with 9 bases between. CDR1 and CDR2 from the germline V gene are SQVTM and ANQGSEA. This CDR3 is 10 amino acids long. CDR3 amino acids: CSVRIGEAFF. The CDR3 region has the DNA TGCAGCGTTCGTATCGGGGAAGCTTTCTTT.

This clonotype was counted many times. The genes are TRBV6-4 and TRBJ1-2; tentative D call: TRBD1 (5 bases). Looked up from germline, CDR1 is MRHNA and CDR2 is SNTAGT. Between the trimmed V and J ends, which lost 4 bases and 8 bases, there was a span of 20 bases. The CDR3 spans 15 residues. CDR3 DNA: TGTGCCAGCAGTGCCTCGGGACGGTGGAAGCGGGGCTACACCTTC. It encodes CASSASGRWKRGYTF.

This clonotype occurred a few times. The V call is TRBV20-1, the J call TRBJ2-7; a possible D gene is TRBD2 (7 bases). The V end lost 6 bases, the J end lost 2 bases, and 17 bases lay between the germline ends. This CDR3 contains 14 residues. Germline values: CDR1 DFQATT, CDR2 SNEGSKA (reference sequence). The CDR3 loop reads CSAPLAGATYEQYF. The CDR3 DNA reads TGCAGTGCCCCGCTGGCGGGGGCTACCTACGAGCAGTACTTC.

A few counts support this clonotype. This chain connects TRBV7-9 to TRBJ1-2; a possible D gene is TRBD1 (5 bases). The V end was cut by 2 bases, the J end by 4 bases, with 17 bases between. The CDR3 contains 16 residues. Germline V gene sequence: CDR1 SEHNR, CDR2 FQNEAQ (reference sequence). CDR3 nucleotide sequence: TGTGCCAGCAGCTTATCGGGCGCGGACAAGATCTATGGCTACACCTTC. Protein: CASSLSGADKIYGYTF. The variable domain in full, with the rest retrieved from reference TRBV7-9 and TRBJ1-2, is DTGVSQNPRHKITKRGQNVTFRCDPISEHNRLYWYRQTLGQGPEFLTYFQNEAQLEKSRLLSDRFSAERPKGSFSTLEIQRTEQGDSAMYLCASSLSGADKIYGYTFGSGTRLTVV.

In this sample, this clonotype turned up many times. This chain links TRBV10-2 with TRBJ1-1, with a possible D match to TRBD1 (5 bases). With 5 bases removed from V and 11 bases from J, the gap between germline ends came to 12 bases. The CDR3 extends over 11 amino acids. The germline V gene encodes CDR1 WSHSY and CDR2 SAAADI. For the CDR3, the DNA is TGCGCCAGCAGTCACCGGGACGGGGCTTTCTTT. The encoded protein is CASSHRDGAFF.

The chain recombines TRBV29-1 with TRBJ1-2; D remains ambiguous. The CDR3 consists of 11 residues. Trimming took 4 bases from V and 8 from J, leaving 11 bases between them. Germline V gene lookup returns CDR1 SQVTM and CDR2 ANQGSEA. CDR3 in amino acids: CSVGREEGYTF. CDR3 bases: TGCAGCGTTGGGAGGGAGGAGGGCTACACCTTC.

This chain connects TRBV9 to TRBJ1-2; D remains ambiguous. The CDR3 is 12 amino acids. Germline CDR1 and CDR2: SGDLS and YYNGEE. The germline V and J ends were trimmed by 1 base and 9 bases, with 10 bases remaining between them. This CDR3 is CASSVTDQCYTF. The CDR3 coding sequence is TGTGCCAGCAGCGTAACGGACCAGTGCTACACCTTC.

The chain joins TRBV6-1 to TRBJ2-7, with 13 bases identical to TRBD2. CDR1 is MNHNS, CDR2 SASEGT, per germline. The CDR3 is 18 amino acids. The V and J ends lost 7 bases and 1 base, in that order; junction bases with no gene match: 13. This CDR3 is CASTKLAGGPLVSYEQYF. In DNA form, the CDR3 reads TGTGCCAGCACAAAACTAGCGGGGGGGCCGCTCGTATCCTACGAGCAGTACTTC.

Of note for this clonotype: This may arise from a read error, as a much more abundant clone is one base away. The rearrangement uses TRBV7-2 and TRBJ2-2; D call uncertain. The CDR3 extends over 12 amino acids. Germline V CDR1 and CDR2: SGHTA, FQGNSA. V lost 4 bases, J lost 2 bases, and 2 bases lay in between. CDR3 bases: TGTGCCAGCAGCTACAACACCGGGGAGCTGTTTTTT. Its translation is CASSYNTGELFF.

The genes are TRBV20-1 and TRBJ1-1; D is unresolved. Trimming removed 8 bases from V and 4 bases from J, with 5 bases in between. There are 9 residues in the CDR3. CDR1 is DFQATT and CDR2 is SNEGSKA in the germline V gene (reference sequence). CDR3 residues: CSITTEAFF. CDR3 in DNA: TGCAGTATAACCACTGAAGCTTTCTTT.

This clonotype was found a few times. The rearrangement links TRBV9 to TRBJ1-4, with D uncertain. The CDR3 contains 14 residues. Germline V lookup: CDR1 SGDLS, CDR2 YYNGEE. V was trimmed by 4 bases and J by 7 bases, leaving 14 bases between them. This CDR3 is CASSPRTTAEKLFF. CDR3 DNA: TGTGCCAGCAGCCCCCGGACGACCGCTGAAAAACTGTTTTTT.

The chain uses TRBV7-9 and TRBJ1-6; 8 bases match TRBD1. Trimming removed 3 bases from V and 9 bases from J; junction bases left unmatched: 7. The CDR3 sequence is 15 residues long. The germline gives CDR1 SEHNR, CDR2 FQNEAQ (reference sequence). As DNA, the CDR3 is TGTGCCAGCAGCTTGACAGGGGACCTAGCTTCACCCCTCCACTTT. Translated, it gives CASSLTGDLASPLHF.